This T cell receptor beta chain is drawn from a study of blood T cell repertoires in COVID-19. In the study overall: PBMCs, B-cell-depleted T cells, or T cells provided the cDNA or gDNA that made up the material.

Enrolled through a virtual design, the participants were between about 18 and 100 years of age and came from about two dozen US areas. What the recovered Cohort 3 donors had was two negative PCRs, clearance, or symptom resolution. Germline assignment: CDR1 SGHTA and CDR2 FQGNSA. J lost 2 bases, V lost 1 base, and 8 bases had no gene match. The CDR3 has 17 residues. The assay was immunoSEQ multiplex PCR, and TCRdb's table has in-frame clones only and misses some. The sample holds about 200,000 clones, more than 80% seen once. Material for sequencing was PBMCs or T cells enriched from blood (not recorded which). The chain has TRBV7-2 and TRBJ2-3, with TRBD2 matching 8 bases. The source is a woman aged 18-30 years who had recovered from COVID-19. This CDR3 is CASSLVPSGHITDTQYF. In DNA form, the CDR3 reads TGTGCCAGCAGCTTAGTTCCTAGCGGGCATATCACAGATACGCAGTATTTT.